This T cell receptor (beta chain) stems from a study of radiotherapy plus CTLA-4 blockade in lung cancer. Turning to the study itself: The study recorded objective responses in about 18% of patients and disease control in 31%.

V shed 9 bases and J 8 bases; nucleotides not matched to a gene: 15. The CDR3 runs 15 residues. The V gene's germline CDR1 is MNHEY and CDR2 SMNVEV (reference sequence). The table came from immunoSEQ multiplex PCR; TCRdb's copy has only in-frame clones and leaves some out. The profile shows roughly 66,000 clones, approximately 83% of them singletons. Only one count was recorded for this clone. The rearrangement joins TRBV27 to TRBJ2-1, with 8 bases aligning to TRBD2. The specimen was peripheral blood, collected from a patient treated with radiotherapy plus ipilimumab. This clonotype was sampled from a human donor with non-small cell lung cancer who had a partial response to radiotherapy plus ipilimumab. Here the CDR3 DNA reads TGTGCCAGTTTCGATACGGGAGGGGGGATGGATGAGCAGTTCTTC. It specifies CASFDTGGGMDEQFF.